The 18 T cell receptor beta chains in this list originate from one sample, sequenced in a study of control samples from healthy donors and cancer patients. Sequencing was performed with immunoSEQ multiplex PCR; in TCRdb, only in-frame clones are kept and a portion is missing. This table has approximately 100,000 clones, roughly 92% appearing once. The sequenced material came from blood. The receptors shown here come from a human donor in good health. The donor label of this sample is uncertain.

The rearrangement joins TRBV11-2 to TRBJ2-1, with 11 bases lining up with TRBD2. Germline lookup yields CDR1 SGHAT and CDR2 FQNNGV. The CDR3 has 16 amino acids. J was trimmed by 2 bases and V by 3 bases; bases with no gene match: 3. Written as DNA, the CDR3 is TGTGCCAGCAGCTTTAGCGGGGGGGCCCCCTACAATGAGCAGTTCTTC. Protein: CASSFSGGAPYNEQFF.

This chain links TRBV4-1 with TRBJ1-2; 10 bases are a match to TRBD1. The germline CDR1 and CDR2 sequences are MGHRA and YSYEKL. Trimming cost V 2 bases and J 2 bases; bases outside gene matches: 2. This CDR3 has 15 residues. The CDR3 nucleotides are TGCGCCAGCAGCCAACCGGGACAGGGGAACTATGGCTACACCTTC. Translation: CASSQPGQGNYGYTF.

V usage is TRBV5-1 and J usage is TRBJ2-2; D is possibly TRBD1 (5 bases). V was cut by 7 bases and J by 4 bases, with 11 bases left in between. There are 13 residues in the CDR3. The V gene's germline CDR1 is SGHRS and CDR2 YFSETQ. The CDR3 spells CASGTGFTGELFF. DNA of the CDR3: TGCGCCAGCGGCACAGGATTCACCGGGGAGCTGTTTTTT.

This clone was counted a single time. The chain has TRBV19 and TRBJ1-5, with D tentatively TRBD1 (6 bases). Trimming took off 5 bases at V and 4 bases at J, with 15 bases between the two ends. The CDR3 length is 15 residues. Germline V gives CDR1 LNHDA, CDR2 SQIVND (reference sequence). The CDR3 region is CASSPGGGGNQPQHF. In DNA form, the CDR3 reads TGTGCCAGTAGTCCAGGAGGGGGGGGGAATCAGCCCCAGCATTTT.

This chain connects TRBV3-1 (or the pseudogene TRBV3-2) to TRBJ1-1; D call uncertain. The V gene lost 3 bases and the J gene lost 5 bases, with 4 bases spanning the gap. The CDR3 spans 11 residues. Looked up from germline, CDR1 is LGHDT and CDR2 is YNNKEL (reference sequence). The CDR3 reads CASSHHTEAFF. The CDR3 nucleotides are TGTGCCAGCAGCCATCATACTGAAGCTTTCTTT.

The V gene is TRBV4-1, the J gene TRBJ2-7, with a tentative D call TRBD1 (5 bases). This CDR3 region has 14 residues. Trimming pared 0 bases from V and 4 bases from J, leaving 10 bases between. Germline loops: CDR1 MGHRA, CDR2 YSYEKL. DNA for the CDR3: TGCGCCAGCAGCCAAGATCCGACAGAGTACGAGCAGTACGTC. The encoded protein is CASSQDPTEYEQYV.

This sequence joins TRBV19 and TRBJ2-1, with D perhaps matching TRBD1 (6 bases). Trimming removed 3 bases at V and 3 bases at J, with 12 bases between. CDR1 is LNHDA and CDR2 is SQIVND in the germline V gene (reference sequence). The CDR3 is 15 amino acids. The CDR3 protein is CASSMDSLNYNEQFF. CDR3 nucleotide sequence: TGTGCCAGTAGTATGGACAGCCTGAACTACAATGAGCAGTTCTTC.

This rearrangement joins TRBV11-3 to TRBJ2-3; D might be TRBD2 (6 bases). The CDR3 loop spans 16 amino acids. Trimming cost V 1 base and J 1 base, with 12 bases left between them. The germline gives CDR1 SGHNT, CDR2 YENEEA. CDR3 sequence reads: CASSLGAGRRTDTQYF. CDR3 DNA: TGTGCCAGCAGCTTAGGTGCGGGGCGGCGCACAGATACGCAGTATTTT.

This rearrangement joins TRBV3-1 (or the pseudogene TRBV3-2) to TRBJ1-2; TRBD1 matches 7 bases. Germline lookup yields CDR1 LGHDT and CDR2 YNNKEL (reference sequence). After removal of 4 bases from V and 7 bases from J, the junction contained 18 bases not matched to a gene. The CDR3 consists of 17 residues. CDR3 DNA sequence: TGTGCCAGCAGCCGCTGGGACAGCAGAGGCGGGGATCGTGGCTACACCTTC. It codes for CASSRWDSRGGDRGYTF.

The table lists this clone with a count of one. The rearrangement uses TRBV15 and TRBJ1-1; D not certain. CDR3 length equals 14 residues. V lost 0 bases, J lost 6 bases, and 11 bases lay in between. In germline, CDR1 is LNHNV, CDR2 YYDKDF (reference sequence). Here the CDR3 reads CATSRDPKGAEAFF. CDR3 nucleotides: TGTGCCACCAGCAGAGATCCGAAGGGCGCTGAAGCTTTCTTT.

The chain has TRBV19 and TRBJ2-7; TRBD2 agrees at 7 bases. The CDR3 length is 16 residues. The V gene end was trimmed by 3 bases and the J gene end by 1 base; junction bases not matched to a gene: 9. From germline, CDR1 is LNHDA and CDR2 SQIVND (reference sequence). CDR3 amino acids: CASSIAWREISYEQYF. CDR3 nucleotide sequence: TGTGCCAGTAGTATCGCCTGGCGGGAGATTTCCTACGAGCAGTACTTC.

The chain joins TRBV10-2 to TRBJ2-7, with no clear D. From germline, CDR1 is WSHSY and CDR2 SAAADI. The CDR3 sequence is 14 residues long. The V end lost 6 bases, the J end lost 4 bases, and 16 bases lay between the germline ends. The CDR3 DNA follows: TGCGCCAGCAGAACTCCGAGTAGCATGTACGAGCAGTACTTC. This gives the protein CASRTPSSMYEQYF.

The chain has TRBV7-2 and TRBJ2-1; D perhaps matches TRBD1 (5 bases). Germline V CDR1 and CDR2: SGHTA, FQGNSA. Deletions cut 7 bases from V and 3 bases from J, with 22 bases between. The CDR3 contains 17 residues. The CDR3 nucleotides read TGTGCCAGCACTAACACTCCGGACCCCAGGGTCTACAATGAGCAGTTCTTC. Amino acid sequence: CASTNTPDPRVYNEQFF.

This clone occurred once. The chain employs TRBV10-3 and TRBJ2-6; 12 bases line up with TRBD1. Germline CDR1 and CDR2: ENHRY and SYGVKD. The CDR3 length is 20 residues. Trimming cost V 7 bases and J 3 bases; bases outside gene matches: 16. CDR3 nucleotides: TGTGCCATCACCTCCGGAGGTATGGGACAGGGGGCGCATGGGGCCAACGTCCTGACTTTC. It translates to CAITSGGMGQGAHGANVLTF.

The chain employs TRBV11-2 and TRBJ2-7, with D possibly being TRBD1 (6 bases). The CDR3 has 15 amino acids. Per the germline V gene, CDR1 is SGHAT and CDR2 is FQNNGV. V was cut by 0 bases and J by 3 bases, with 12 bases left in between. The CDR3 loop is CASSLDTGPGYEQYF. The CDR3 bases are TGTGCCAGCAGCTTAGATACAGGGCCGGGCTACGAGCAGTACTTC. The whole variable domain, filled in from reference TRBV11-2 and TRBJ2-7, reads EAGVAQSPRYKIIEKRQSVAFWCNPISGHATLYWYQQILGQGPKLLIQFQNNGVVDDSQLPKDRFSAERLKGVDSTLKIQPAKLEDSAVYLCASSLDTGPGYEQYFGPGTRLTVT.

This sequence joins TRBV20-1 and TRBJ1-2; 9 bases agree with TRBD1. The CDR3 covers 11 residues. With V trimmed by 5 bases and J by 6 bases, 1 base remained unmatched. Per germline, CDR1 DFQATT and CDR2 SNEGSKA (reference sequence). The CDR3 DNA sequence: TGCAGTGCTGGGGACAGGGATGGCTACACCTTC. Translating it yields CSAGDRDGYTF.

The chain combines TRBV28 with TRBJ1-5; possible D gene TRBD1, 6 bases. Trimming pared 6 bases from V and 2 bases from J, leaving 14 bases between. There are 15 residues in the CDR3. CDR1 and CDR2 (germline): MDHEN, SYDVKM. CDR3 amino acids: CASSQAGAGNQPQHF. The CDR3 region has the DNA TGTGCCAGCAGCCAGGCGGGGGCGGGCAATCAGCCCCAGCATTTT.

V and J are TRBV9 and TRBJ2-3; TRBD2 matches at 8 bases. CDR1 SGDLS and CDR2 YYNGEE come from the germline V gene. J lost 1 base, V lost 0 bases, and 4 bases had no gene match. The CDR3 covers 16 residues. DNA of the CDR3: TGTGCCAGCAGCGTAGCACGGGGGGGCCGCACAGATACGCAGTATTTT. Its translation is CASSVARGGRTDTQYF.